This passage covers 23 T cell receptor beta chains from one sample sequenced in a study of cytomegalovirus exposure and HLA in healthy donors. 13 Jbeta primers and 60 Vbeta primers were used for the PCR. Here immunoSEQ multiplex PCR was the method, and the copy in TCRdb shows in-frame clones only, minus some. The sample lists 160,000 or so clones, around four fifths occurring once. Sequenced: PBMCs. The receptors were gathered from a woman aged 30 to 39 in good health and CMV-seronegative.

This clone was observed a few times. The CDR3 reads CASSSGGTDTQYF. Here the CDR3 DNA reads TGCGCCAGCAGCAGCGGGGGCACAGATACGCAGTATTTT. V usage is TRBV5-1 and J usage is TRBJ2-3; TRBD2 matches 7 bases. The CDR3 totals 13 residues. Germline V gives CDR1 SGHRS, CDR2 YFSETQ. The J segment lost 1 base and the V segment lost 4 bases, leaving 0 bases of the junction unmatched. Looking up the rest from reference TRBV5-1 and TRBJ2-3 gives the full variable domain: KAGVTQTPRYLIKTRGQQVTLSCSPISGHRSVSWYQQTPGQGLQFLFEYFSETQRNKGNFPGRFSGRQFSNSRSEMNVSTLELGDSALYLCASSSGGTDTQYFGPGTRLTVL.

V gene TRBV19 combines with J gene TRBJ2-5; TRBD1 aligns across 8 bases. There are 14 residues in the CDR3. CDR1 and CDR2 from the germline V gene are LNHDA and SQIVND (reference sequence). The V and J ends lost 3 bases and 5 bases, in that order; junction bases with no gene match: 5. The CDR3 DNA is TGTGCCAGTAGTATCCAGGGGGCTTGGGAGACCCAGTACTTC. Amino acid sequence: CASSIQGAWETQYF.

A few counts support this clone. The chain carries TRBV11-2 and TRBJ2-1; D is uncertain. The CDR3 is made up of 11 amino acids. The V gene lost 5 bases and the J gene lost 7 bases, with 6 bases spanning the gap. The germline V gene has CDR1 SGHAT and CDR2 FQNNGV. The CDR3 sequence is CASSQKNEQFF. CDR3 coding DNA: TGTGCCAGCAGCCAGAAGAATGAGCAGTTCTTC. The full variable domain, in which reference TRBV11-2 and TRBJ2-1 provide the parts outside the CDR3, is EAGVAQSPRYKIIEKRQSVAFWCNPISGHATLYWYQQILGQGPKLLIQFQNNGVVDDSQLPKDRFSAERLKGVDSTLKIQPAKLEDSAVYLCASSQKNEQFFGPGTRLTVL.

The genes are TRBV2 and TRBJ1-1; TRBD1 aligns across 8 bases. V shed 8 bases, J shed 4 bases, and the junction held 12 bases outside the gene matches. The length of the CDR3 is 15 residues. Looked up from germline, CDR1 is SNHLY and CDR2 is FYNNEI. CDR3: CASSYHTGGGTEAFF. As DNA, the CDR3 is TGTGCCAGCTCTTACCATACAGGGGGTGGCACTGAAGCTTTCTTT.

This clone was observed a handful of times. The rearrangement joins TRBV4-1 to TRBJ1-6; possible D gene TRBD1, 6 bases. This CDR3 has 15 residues. Trimming took off 6 bases at V and 8 bases at J, with 17 bases between the two ends. The V gene's germline CDR1 is MGHRA and CDR2 YSYEKL. The CDR3 DNA follows: TGCGCCAGCAGTCGAACGGGGGGCACGGATTCACCCCTCCACTTT. Residues: CASSRTGGTDSPLHF.

This sequence joins TRBV30 and TRBJ1-2; 7 positions agree with TRBD1. Per germline, CDR1 GTSNPN and CDR2 SVGIG (reference sequence). Losses at the gene ends were 0 bases for V and 0 bases for J; bases not matched to a gene: 1. The CDR3 contains 14 residues. The CDR3 sequence: CAWSVGTANYGYTF. The CDR3 DNA follows: TGTGCCTGGAGTGTAGGGACAGCTAACTATGGCTACACCTTC.

The chain links TRBV28 to TRBJ1-6, with TRBD1 matching 7 bases. The germline V gene has CDR1 MDHEN and CDR2 SYDVKM. The CDR3 contains 15 residues. V lost 3 bases, J lost 9 bases, and 8 bases stayed unmatched. The CDR3 reads CASSFQGVGSSPLHF. Written as DNA, the CDR3 is TGTGCCAGCAGTTTCCAGGGGGTTGGGTCTTCACCCCTCCACTTT.

This clone was picked up a small number of times. The V gene is TRBV27, the J gene TRBJ2-1; 9 nucleotides match TRBD2. CDR3 length equals 17 residues. Germline values: CDR1 MNHEY, CDR2 SMNVEV (reference sequence). V was clipped by 5 bases and J by 9 bases; unmatched bases: 17. The CDR3 sequence: CASSVLLSAGGEGEQFF. The CDR3 DNA reads TGTGCCAGCAGTGTTCTTCTATCGGCGGGGGGGGAAGGTGAGCAGTTCTTC.

V is TRBV30 and J is TRBJ1-1; a weak D match, TRBD1 (5 bases). Germline CDR1 reads GTSNPN; CDR2 reads SVGIG (reference sequence). With 4 bases removed from V and 5 bases from J, the gap between germline ends came to 14 bases. This CDR3 has 13 residues. The CDR3 is CAWTLGDGTEAFF. CDR3 sequence (DNA): TGTGCCTGGACTCTAGGGGATGGGACTGAAGCTTTCTTT.

This rearrangement joins TRBV4-2 to TRBJ2-2, with TRBD2 identical over 7 bases. Germline V CDR1 and CDR2: LGHNA, YNFKEQ. Trimming at V came to 3 bases and at J to 5 bases, leaving 3 bases not matched to a gene. This CDR3 comprises 14 residues. The CDR3 here is CASSQVLATGELFF. In nucleotides, the CDR3 is TGTGCCAGCAGCCAGGTACTAGCGACCGGGGAGCTGTTTTTT.

This chain joins TRBV25-1 and TRBJ2-1, with D maybe TRBD2 (5 bases). In germline, CDR1 is MGHDK, CDR2 SYGVNS. Trimming pared 1 base from V and 3 bases from J, leaving 19 bases between. This CDR3 contains 18 residues. CDR3 protein: CASSEFGSVASHYNEQFF. DNA of the CDR3: TGTGCCAGCAGTGAATTTGGGAGTGTGGCTAGCCACTACAATGAGCAGTTCTTC.

This clone was recorded only once. The chain employs TRBV5-6 and TRBJ1-1; D gene uncertain. CDR1 SGHDT and CDR2 YYEEEE come from the germline V gene. Trimming pared 7 bases from V and 6 bases from J, leaving 16 bases between. The CDR3 is 13 amino acids. The CDR3 DNA follows: TGTGCCAGCTCATTTCATCGGTTTGCTGAAGCTTTCTTT. It translates to CASSFHRFAEAFF.

This clone was seen only once. The chain recombines TRBV28 with TRBJ2-5; 10 bases line up with TRBD1. Trimming cost V 3 bases and J 5 bases; bases outside gene matches: 9. Germline V gene data show CDR1 as MDHEN and CDR2 as SYDVKM. This CDR3 comprises 16 residues. CDR3 protein: CASSLRDRGFRETQYF. CDR3 DNA sequence: TGTGCCAGCAGTTTGAGGGACAGGGGTTTTCGGGAGACCCAGTACTTC.

The chain links TRBV6-5 to TRBJ1-4; a weak D match, TRBD1 (5 bases). Germline V gene data show CDR1 as MNHEY and CDR2 as SVGAGI. The CDR3 consists of 16 residues. Trimming removed 6 bases at V and 3 bases at J, with 17 bases between. DNA of the CDR3: TGTGCCAGCAGCTACAGAAAGGGGAAGGCTAATGAAAAACTGTTTTTT. Translation gives CASSYRKGKANEKLFF.

This clone was observed once. The chain recombines TRBV11-1 with TRBJ2-1; the D gene is possibly TRBD2 (6 bases). Germline V gene data show CDR1 as SGHAT and CDR2 as FQDESV (reference sequence). The V and J ends lost 6 bases and 7 bases respectively, with 10 bases between them. The length of the CDR3 is 12 residues. Here the CDR3 reads CASRPGGNEQFF. The CDR3 coding sequence is TGTGCCAGCAGGCCCGGGGGAAATGAGCAGTTCTTC.

The chain carries TRBV7-3 and TRBJ2-1; TRBD1 aligns across 7 bases. Trimming took 5 bases from V and 9 from J; bases not matched to a gene: 7. Germline V CDR1 and CDR2: SGHTA, FQGTGA. The CDR3 loop spans 13 amino acids. DNA for the CDR3: TGTGCCAGCAGCCCTCGACAGGGTGGTGAGCAGTTCTTC. It yields the protein CASSPRQGGEQFF.

The chain recombines TRBV10-3 with TRBJ1-2; D perhaps matches TRBD1 (6 bases). The V gene lost 5 bases and the J gene lost 5 bases, with 9 bases spanning the gap. This CDR3 comprises 12 residues. Germline V lookup: CDR1 ENHRY, CDR2 SYGVKD. CDR3: CAISPQGYGYTF. DNA for the CDR3: TGTGCCATCAGTCCCCAGGGGTATGGCTACACCTTC.

The chain is built from TRBV2 and TRBJ2-5; TRBD1 might be the D (6 bases). CDR3 length equals 14 residues. The V end lost 4 bases, the J end lost 1 base, and 10 bases lay between the germline ends. Germline V gives CDR1 SNHLY, CDR2 FYNNEI. CDR3: CASSGNRVQETQYF. The CDR3 DNA is TGTGCCAGCAGTGGAAACAGGGTCCAAGAGACCCAGTACTTC.

The J gene is TRBJ1-1, the V gene TRBV7-8, with D perhaps TRBD1 (6 bases). Germline values: CDR1 SGHVS, CDR2 FQNEAQ. The CDR3 spans 13 residues. Deletions cut 4 bases from V and 1 base from J, with 7 bases between. CDR3 sequence: CASSSTGNTEAFF. The CDR3 coding sequence is TGTGCCAGCAGCTCGACAGGGAACACTGAAGCTTTCTTT.

This chain joins TRBV15 and TRBJ1-6; no reliable D call. The germline V and J ends were trimmed by 0 bases and 13 bases, with 10 bases remaining between them. Germline V gene sequence: CDR1 LNHNV, CDR2 YYDKDF (reference sequence). The length of the CDR3 is 13 residues. As DNA, the CDR3 is TGTGCCACCAGCAGAGATGGAGGGAGGCCCCTCCACTTT. Protein: CATSRDGGRPLHF.

The chain carries TRBV5-1 and TRBJ2-3, with 8 bases aligning to TRBD2. The germline V gene encodes CDR1 SGHRS and CDR2 YFSETQ. Trimming removed 2 bases from V and 6 bases from J; junction bases left unmatched: 8. The CDR3 contains 15 residues. The CDR3 region has the DNA TGCGCCAGCAGCTTTGGAGCGGGGGCTGGGGATACGCAGTATTTT. Protein product: CASSFGAGAGDTQYF.

Details on this clone: Other DNA sequences within the sample encode an identical CDR3. The V call is TRBV9, the J call TRBJ1-6; 10 bases match TRBD1. Germline lookup yields CDR1 SGDLS and CDR2 YYNGEE. Trimming at V came to 0 bases and at J to 4 bases, leaving 1 base not matched to a gene. The CDR3 consists of 16 residues. The CDR3 DNA reads as TGTGCCAGCAGCGTAGGGGGACAGGGGTATAATTCACCCCTCCACTTT. Residues: CASSVGGQGYNSPLHF. The variable domain in full, with the rest retrieved from reference TRBV9 and TRBJ1-6, is DSGVTQTPKHLITATGQRVTLRCSPRSGDLSVYWYQQSLDQGLQFLIQYYNGEERAKGNILERFSAQQFPDLHSELNLSSLELGDSALYFCASSVGGQGYNSPLHFGNGTRLTVT.

In this sample, this clone turned up a few times. V gene TRBV29-1 combines with J gene TRBJ1-6, with TRBD1 matching over 9 bases. Germline V CDR1 and CDR2: SQVTM, ANQGSEA. The CDR3 has 13 amino acids. With 6 bases clipped from V and 16 bases from J, the junction kept 13 bases outside the gene matches. The CDR3 loop reads CSVGTGGGGQLHF. The DNA of the CDR3 is TGCAGCGTCGGAACAGGGGGCGGCGGTCAACTCCACTTT.